This T cell receptor (beta chain) is drawn from a study of T cells in Graves' hyperthyroidism and ophthalmopathy. Study-level background: At the time of initial diagnosis and before any treatment, peripheral blood was collected.

This clonotype was seen only a few times. Hyperthyroidism in the patients, aged 18 to 65, was newly diagnosed and under 2 months in duration. Patients with uncontrolled infections, other autoimmune diseases, pregnancy or lactation were excluded. Amplification of TCR beta CDR3 regions was performed using RNA transcripts as template. An initial round of RT-PCR targeting the TCR CDR3 relied on the HTBI primer set. Each CDR3 protein gets one entry after TCRdb re-called the multiplex PCR reads with MiXCR. The sample yields 350,000 to 400,000 distinct CDR3 sequences, under 15% seen once. The CDR3 consists of 15 residues. V was trimmed by 0 bases and J by 2 bases, leaving 11 bases between them. CDR1 LGHNA and CDR2 YNFKEQ come from the germline V gene.

The chain has TRBV4-2 and TRBJ2-7, with a possible D match to TRBD2 (5 bases). This TCR was recovered from a woman aged 25 to 39 with Graves' hyperthyroidism. The sequenced sample was blood. This CDR3 is CASSQEGADPYEQYF. The CDR3 coding sequence is TGTGCCAGCAGCCAAGAGGGAGCGGACCCCTACGAGCAGTACTTC.